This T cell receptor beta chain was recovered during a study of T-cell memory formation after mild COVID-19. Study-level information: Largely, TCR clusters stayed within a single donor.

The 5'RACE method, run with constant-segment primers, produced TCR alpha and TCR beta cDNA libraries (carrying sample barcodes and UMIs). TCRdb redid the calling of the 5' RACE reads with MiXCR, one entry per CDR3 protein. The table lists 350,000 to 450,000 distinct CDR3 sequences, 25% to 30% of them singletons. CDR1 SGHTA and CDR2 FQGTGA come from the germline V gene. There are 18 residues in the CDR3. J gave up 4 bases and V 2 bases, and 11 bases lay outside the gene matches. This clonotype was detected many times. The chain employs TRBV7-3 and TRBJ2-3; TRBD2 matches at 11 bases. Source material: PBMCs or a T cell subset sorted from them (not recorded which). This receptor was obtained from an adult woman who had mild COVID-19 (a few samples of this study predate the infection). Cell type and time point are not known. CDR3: CASSLWAPSGGTPDTQYF. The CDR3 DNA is TGTGCCAGCAGCTTATGGGCTCCTAGCGGGGGGACACCAGATACGCAGTATTTT.